This T cell receptor (beta chain) was observed in a study of a mutant IDH1 vaccine in newly diagnosed glioma. Study-level background: Treated individuals were about 62% male and approximately 38% female, averaging 40.4 years of age. Study-wide findings and caveats: Changes in the top peripheral T cell clonotypes seemingly had no bearing on pseudoprogression. Vaccine-induced responses were seen in 85% to 95% of patients, spanning several MHC alleles.

With respect to this clone: Its specificity is not known.

Here immunoSEQ multiplex PCR was the method, and the copy in TCRdb shows in-frame clones only, minus some. The sample carries tens of thousands of clones, 70% to 90% recorded once. Specified time point: baseline, week 1 (first vaccination visit). The treatment is: pre-vaccination baseline after standard-of-care therapy. The study enrolled donors with new WHO grade 3 or 4 IDH1-mutant, ATRX-lost astrocytomas. V was clipped by 5 bases and J by 6 bases, with 24 bases between them. The V gene's germline CDR1 is SGHDT and CDR2 YYEEEE. This CDR3 comprises 16 residues. The source of this sequence is a man aged 18 to 30 with glioma. The chain combines TRBV5-6 with TRBJ2-7, with D unresolved. Source: PBMCs, taken from a glioma patient treated with radiotherapy, temozolomide or both. CDR3 sequence (DNA): TGTGCCAGCAGTCCGCGACGGAGTGGGGTTGGCGGCGAGCAGTACTTC. Its protein product is CASSPRRSGVGGEQYF. Drawing the rest from reference TRBV5-6 and TRBJ2-7, the complete variable domain is DAGVTQSPTHLIKTRGQQVTLRCSPKSGHDTVSWYQQALGQGPQFIFQYYEEEERQRGNFPDRFSGHQFPNYSSELNVNALLLGDSALYLCASSPRRSGVGGEQYFGPGTRLTVT.